This T cell receptor (beta chain) was captured in a study of cytomegalovirus exposure and HLA in healthy donors. It was with 60 Vbeta and 13 Jbeta primers that the PCR ran. Clones were read by immunoSEQ multiplex PCR, and TCRdb kept only the in-frame ones, dropping some. The sample has around 100,000 clones; roughly 70% are singletons. Sequenced: PBMCs. This clonotype originated in a man aged 45-60 years in good health and CMV-seronegative.

CDR3 protein: CASSPSEEQPQHF. The CDR3 DNA reads TGTGCCAGCTCACCGAGTGAAGAGCAGCCCCAGCATTTT. The V call is TRBV18, the J call TRBJ1-5; unclear D gene. CDR1 and CDR2 (germline): KGHSH, LQKENI. The CDR3 consists of 13 residues. Trimming left V 3 bases short and J 7 bases short, with 10 bases between.